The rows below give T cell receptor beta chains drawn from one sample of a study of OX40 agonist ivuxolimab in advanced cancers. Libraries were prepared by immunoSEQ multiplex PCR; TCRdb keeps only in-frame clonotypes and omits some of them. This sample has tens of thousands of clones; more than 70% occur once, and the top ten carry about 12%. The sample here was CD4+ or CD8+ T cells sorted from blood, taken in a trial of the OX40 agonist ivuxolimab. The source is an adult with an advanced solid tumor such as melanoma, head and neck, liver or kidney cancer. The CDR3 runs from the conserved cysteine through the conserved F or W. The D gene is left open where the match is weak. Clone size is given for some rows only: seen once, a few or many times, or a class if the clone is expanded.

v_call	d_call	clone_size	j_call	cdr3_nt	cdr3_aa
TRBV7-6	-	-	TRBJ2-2	TGTGCCAGCAGCTGGAGGAGCGGGGAGCTGTTTTTT	CASSWRSGELFF
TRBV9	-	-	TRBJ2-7	TGTGCCAGCAGCGTAGGAAGCGGCTCCTACGAGCAGTACTTC	CASSVGSGSYEQYF
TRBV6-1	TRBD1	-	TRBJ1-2	TGTGCCAGCAGTGAATCGACAGGGAACTATGGCTACACCTTC	CASSESTGNYGYTF
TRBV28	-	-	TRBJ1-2	TGTGCCAGCAGTCCCGACCTTGGGGTACCGCCCTACGGCTACACCTTC	CASSPDLGVPPYGYTF
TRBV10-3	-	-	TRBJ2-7	TGTGCCATCAGCATCCAGGGGTTTCCGGACGAGCAGTACTTC	CAISIQGFPDEQYF
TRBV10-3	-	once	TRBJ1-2	TGTGCCATTTCTTCCGGGCAGGGGCACGATGGCTACACCTTC	CAISSGQGHDGYTF
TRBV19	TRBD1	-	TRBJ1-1	TGTGCCAGTAGTTGGACAGGCGTGAACACTGAAGCTTTCTTT	CASSWTGVNTEAFF
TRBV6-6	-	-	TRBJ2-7	TGTGCCAGCGCCCCTGACAGGAACCTCTACGAGCAGTACTTC	CASAPDRNLYEQYF
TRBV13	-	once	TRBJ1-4	TGTGCCAGCAGCTTAGGCCGGGAAAAACTGTTTTTT	CASSLGREKLFF
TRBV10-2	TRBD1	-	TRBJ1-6	TGCGCCAGCAGCGACAGGGGACAGAATTCACCCCTCCACTTT	CASSDRGQNSPLHF
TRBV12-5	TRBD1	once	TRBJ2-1	TGTGCTAGTGGTTTGGTACTCCCGGGACAGGGCGGCGGTGAGCAGTTCTTC	CASGLVLPGQGGGEQFF
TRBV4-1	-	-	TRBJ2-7	TGCGCCAGTTCGCAGACCAGCGGCTCCTACGAGCAGTACTTC	CASSQTSGSYEQYF
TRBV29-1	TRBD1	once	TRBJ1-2	TGCAGCGTTGCAGGACAGGATGGCTACACCTTC	CSVAGQDGYTF
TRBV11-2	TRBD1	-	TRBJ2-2	TGTGCCAGCAGCACCCGACAGGGGGGGAACACCGGGGAGCTGTTTTTT	CASSTRQGGNTGELFF
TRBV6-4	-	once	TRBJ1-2	TGTGCCAGCAGTCCCGACCTTGGGGTACCGCCCTACGGCTACACCTTC	CASSPDLGVPPYGYTF
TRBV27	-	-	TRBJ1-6	TGTGCCAGCAGTTTGGGGACGGGGGGGACGAATTCACCCCTCCACTTT	CASSLGTGGTNSPLHF
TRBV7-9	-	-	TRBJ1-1	TGTGCCAGCAGCCCGCGGGGGACACCAAACACTGAAGCTTTCTTT	CASSPRGTPNTEAFF
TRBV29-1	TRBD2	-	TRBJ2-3	TGCAGCGCCAGACTAGCGGGAGGACCAGATACGCAGTATTTT	CSARLAGGPDTQYF
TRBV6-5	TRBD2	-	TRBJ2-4	TGTGCCAGCAGTCGTGGACTAGCGGGAAACATTCAGTACTTC	CASSRGLAGNIQYF
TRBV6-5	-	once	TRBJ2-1	TGTGCCAGCAGTTACGCTCTCGGGCGCGAGCAGTTCTTC	CASSYALGREQFF
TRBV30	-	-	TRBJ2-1	TGTGCCTGGACCAACGGGGTAGGGGGCAATGAGCAGTTCTTC	CAWTNGVGGNEQFF
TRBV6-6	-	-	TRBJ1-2	TGTGCCAGCAGTCTAACAGGGTTGGGGGATGGCTACACCTTC	CASSLTGLGDGYTF
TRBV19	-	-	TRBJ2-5	TGTGCCAGTAGCACTACCCCCGGGGTTAACCAAGAGACCCAGTACTTC	CASSTTPGVNQETQYF
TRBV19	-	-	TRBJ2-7	TGTGCCAGTAGGACAGGCGGGAACGAGCAGTACTTC	CASRTGGNEQYF
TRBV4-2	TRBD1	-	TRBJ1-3	TGTGCCAGCAGCCAGGGGACAGGCTCTGGAAACACCATATATTTT	CASSQGTGSGNTIYF
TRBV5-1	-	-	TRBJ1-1	TGCGCCAGCAGCTTGAAACAGCGGGGAGGAAGAAACACTGAAGCTTTCTTT	CASSLKQRGGRNTEAFF
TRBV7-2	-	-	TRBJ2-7	TGTGCCAGCAGCCAGGGGGTAGCGGGTTACGAGCAGTACTTC	CASSQGVAGYEQYF
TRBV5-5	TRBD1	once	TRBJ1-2	TGTGCCAGCAGCTTTGACAGGGGACCAAACTATGGCTACACCTTC	CASSFDRGPNYGYTF
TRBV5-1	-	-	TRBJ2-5	TGCGCCAGCAGCTCCCAAGAGACCCAGTACTTC	CASSSQETQYF
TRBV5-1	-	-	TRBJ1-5	TGCGCCAGCAGCTTGGAGGTGAATCAGCCCCAGCATTTT	CASSLEVNQPQHF
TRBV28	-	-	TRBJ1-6	TGTGCCGTCGGGTTGGGCAATTCACCCCTCCACTTT	CAVGLGNSPLHF
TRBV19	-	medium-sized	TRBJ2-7	TGTGCCAGTAGTGCCTCGACAGGGGCGGGAGGCGAGCAGTACTTC	CASSASTGAGGEQYF
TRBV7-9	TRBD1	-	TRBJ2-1	TGTGCCAGCAGCCCCCCGACAGGGAGCTCCTACAATGAGCAGTTCTTC	CASSPPTGSSYNEQFF
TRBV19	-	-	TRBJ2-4	TGTGCCAGTAGTGGGGCGGACAAAAACATTCAGTACTTC	CASSGADKNIQYF
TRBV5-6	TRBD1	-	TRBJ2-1	TGTGCCAGCAGCACCGAGACAGGGATCAATGAGCAGTTCTTC	CASSTETGINEQFF
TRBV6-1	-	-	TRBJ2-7	TGTGCCAGCAGTGTCTTGGATGGCTACGAGCAGTACTTC	CASSVLDGYEQYF
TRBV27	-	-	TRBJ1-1	TGTGCCAGCAGTCCCTTTGGAGGTGGGACTGAAGCTTTCTTT	CASSPFGGGTEAFF
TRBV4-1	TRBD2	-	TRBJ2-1	TGCGCCAGCAGCCAGGGGACTAGCTCGGGCAATGAGCAGTTCTTC	CASSQGTSSGNEQFF
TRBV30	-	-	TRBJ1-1	TGTGCCTGGAGTGGGAAATGGGGGAACACTGAAGCTTTCTTT	CAWSGKWGNTEAFF
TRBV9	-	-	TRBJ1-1	TGTGCCAGCAGCCCTTCGGGGGAGACTGAAGCTTTCTTT	CASSPSGETEAFF
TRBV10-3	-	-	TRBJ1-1	TGTGCCATCAGTGAGTCGACAGGTACAAACACTGAAGCTTTCTTT	CAISESTGTNTEAFF
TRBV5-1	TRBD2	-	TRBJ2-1	TGCGCCAGCAGCTTGTTGGCTAGCGGGAGAGATGAGCAGTTCTTC	CASSLLASGRDEQFF
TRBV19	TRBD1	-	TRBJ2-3	TGTGCCAGTAGTGACCGGGACAGGGATGCAGATACGCAGTATTTT	CASSDRDRDADTQYF
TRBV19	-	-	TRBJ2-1	TGTGCCAGTACCGCAAGAGGCGAGCAGTTCTTC	CASTARGEQFF
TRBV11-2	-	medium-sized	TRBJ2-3	TGTGCCAGCAGCTTGGGCTCCGGGGCAGATACGCAGTATTTT	CASSLGSGADTQYF
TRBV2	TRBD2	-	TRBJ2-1	TGTGCCAGCAGTCTACTAGCGGGAGGGAATGAGCAGTTCTTC	CASSLLAGGNEQFF
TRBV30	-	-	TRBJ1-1	TGTGCCTGGAGTGCAGCACCTACTCCGGGCGCTGAAGCTTTCTTT	CAWSAAPTPGAEAFF
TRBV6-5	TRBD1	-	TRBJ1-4	TGTGCCAGCAGTCAGGGGGCAGGGGGTGAAAAACTGTTTTTT	CASSQGAGGEKLFF
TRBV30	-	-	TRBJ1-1	TGTGCCTGGAGTGTACAAACATCGGACACTGAAGCTTTCTTT	CAWSVQTSDTEAFF
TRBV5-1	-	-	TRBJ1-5	TGCGCCAGCAGCCCGGGACAAAATCAGCCCCAGCATTTT	CASSPGQNQPQHF
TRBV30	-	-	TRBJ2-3	TGTGCCTGGAGTGTCGTCGGTGGGAGACCAGATACGCAGTATTTT	CAWSVVGGRPDTQYF
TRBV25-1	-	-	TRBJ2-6	TGTGCCAGCAGTAACTCTGGGGCCAACGTCCTGACTTTC	CASSNSGANVLTF
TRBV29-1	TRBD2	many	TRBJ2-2	TGCAGCGTTTTTCCTGGGGGACTAGCGGGAGGAACCGGGGAGCTGTTTTTT	CSVFPGGLAGGTGELFF
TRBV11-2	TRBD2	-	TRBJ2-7	TGTGCCAGCACCTCCTCCGCCGGGACTAGCGGTTACTACGAGCAGTACTTC	CASTSSAGTSGYYEQYF
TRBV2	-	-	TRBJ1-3	TGTGCCAGCATGGTACGGGCGTTATTGCCCTCTGGAAACACCATATATTTT	CASMVRALLPSGNTIYF